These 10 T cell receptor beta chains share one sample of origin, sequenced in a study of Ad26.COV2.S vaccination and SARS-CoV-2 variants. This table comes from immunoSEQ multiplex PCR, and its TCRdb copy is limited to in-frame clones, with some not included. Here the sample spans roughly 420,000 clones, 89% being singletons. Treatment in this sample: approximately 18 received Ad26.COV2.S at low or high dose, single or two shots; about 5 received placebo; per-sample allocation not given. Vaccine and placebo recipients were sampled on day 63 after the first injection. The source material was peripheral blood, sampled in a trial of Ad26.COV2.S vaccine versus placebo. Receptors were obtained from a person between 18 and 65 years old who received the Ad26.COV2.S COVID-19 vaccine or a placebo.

The CDR3 protein is CASSSFPGTLSSGNTIYF. CDR3 DNA sequence: TGTGCCAGCAGCTCCTTTCCCGGGACACTCTCCTCTGGAAACACCATATATTTT. The gene calls are TRBV9 and TRBJ1-3; a weak D match, TRBD1 (6 bases). V lost 4 bases to trimming and J lost 0 bases, with 20 bases between them. This CDR3 region has 18 residues. Germline lookup yields CDR1 SGDLS and CDR2 YYNGEE.

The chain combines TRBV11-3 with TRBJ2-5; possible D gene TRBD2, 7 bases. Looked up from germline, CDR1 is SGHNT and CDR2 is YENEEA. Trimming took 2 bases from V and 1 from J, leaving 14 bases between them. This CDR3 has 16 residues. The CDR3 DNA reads TGTGCCAGCAGCTTAAGCCGGGGGGCAATCCAAGAGACCCAGTACTTC. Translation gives CASSLSRGAIQETQYF.

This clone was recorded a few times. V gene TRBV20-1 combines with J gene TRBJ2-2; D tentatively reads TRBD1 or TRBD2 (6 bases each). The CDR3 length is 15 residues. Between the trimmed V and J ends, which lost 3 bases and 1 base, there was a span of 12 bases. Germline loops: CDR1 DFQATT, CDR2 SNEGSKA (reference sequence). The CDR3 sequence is CSASGGQKNTGELFF. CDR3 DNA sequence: TGCAGTGCTAGTGGGGGGCAGAAGAACACCGGGGAGCTGTTTTTT.

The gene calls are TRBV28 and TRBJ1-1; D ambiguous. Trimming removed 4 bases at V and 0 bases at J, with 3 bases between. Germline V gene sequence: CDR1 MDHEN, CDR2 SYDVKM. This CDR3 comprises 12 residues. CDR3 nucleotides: TGTGCCAGCAGTTACTTGAACACTGAAGCTTTCTTT. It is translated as CASSYLNTEAFF.

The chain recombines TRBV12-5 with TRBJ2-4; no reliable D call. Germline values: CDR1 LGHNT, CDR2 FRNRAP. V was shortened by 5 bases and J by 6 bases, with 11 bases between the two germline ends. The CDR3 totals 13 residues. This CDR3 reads CASGREAPNIQYF. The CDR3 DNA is TGTGCTAGTGGTCGCGAAGCACCAAACATTCAGTACTTC.

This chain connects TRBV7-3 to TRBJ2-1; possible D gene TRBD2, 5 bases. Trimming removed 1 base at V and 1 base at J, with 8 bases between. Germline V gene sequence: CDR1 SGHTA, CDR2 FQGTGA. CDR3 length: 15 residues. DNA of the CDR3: TGTGCCAGCAGCTTAATCCTAGCATCCTACAATGAGCAGTTCTTC. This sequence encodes CASSLILASYNEQFF.

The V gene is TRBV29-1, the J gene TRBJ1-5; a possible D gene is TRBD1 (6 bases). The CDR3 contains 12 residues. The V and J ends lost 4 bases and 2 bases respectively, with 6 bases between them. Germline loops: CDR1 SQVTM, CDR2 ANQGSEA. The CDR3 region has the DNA TGCAGCGTTGGACAGGGCAATCAGCCCCAGCATTTT. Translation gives CSVGQGNQPQHF.

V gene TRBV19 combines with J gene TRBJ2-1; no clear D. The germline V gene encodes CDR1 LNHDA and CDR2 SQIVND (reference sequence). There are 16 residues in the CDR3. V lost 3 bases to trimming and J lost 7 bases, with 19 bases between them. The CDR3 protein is CASSIWEMGRKNEQFF. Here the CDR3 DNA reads TGTGCCAGTAGTATCTGGGAAATGGGTAGAAAGAATGAGCAGTTCTTC.

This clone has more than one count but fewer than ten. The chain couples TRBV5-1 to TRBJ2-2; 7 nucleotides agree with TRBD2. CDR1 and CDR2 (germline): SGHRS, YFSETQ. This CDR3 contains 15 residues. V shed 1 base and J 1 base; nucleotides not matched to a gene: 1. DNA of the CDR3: TGCGCCAGCAGCTTGCCGGGGGGGAACACCGGGGAGCTGTTTTTT. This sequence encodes CASSLPGGNTGELFF.

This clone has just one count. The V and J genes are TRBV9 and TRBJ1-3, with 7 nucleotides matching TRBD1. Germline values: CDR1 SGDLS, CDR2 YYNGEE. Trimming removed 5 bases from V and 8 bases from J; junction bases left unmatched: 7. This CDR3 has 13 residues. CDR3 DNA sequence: TGTGCCAGCAGACGACAGGGTGAGGACACCATATATTTT. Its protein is CASRRQGEDTIYF.